The rows below give T cell receptor beta chains drawn from one sample of a study of blood T cell repertoires in COVID-19. Measured with immunoSEQ multiplex PCR; TCRdb has only the in-frame clones, and not every one. Of approximately 440,000 clones in the sample, around 89% are singletons; the top ten hold 10% to 15%. The sequencing sample was made of peripheral blood. These receptors all come from a woman aged 45-59 years with COVID-19, enrolled during active disease. Each CDR3 is given without its conserved first and last residue.

v_gene	j_gene	CDR3aa
TRBV5-4	TRBJ2-3	ASSWESQGPDTQY
TRBV9	TRBJ1-2	ASSVEGAYGYT
TRBV19	TRBJ1-5	ASSIGGQPQH
TRBV28	TRBJ2-3	ASSLGGLGTQY
TRBV19	TRBJ1-4	ASSKGRINEKLF
TRBV27	TRBJ1-5	ASSWAPDQPQH
TRBV25-1	TRBJ2-1	ASKGGGGSYNEQF
TRBV30	TRBJ1-4	AWRLTTGEKLF
TRBV19	TRBJ1-2	ASSPGQHYGYT
TRBV5-1	TRBJ1-5	ASSVGQGNQPQH
TRBV30	TRBJ2-2	AWEGQGGTGELF
TRBV9	TRBJ1-2	ASSVVDNNYGYT
TRBV6-1	TRBJ2-5	ASSEAGPWAETQY
TRBV13	TRBJ1-2	ASSLRGQGYGYT
TRBV30	TRBJ2-7	AWSIGGQAHYEQY
TRBV11-2	TRBJ2-7	ASSLDPYTRDRGTYEQY
TRBV27	TRBJ2-2	ASRRTGGNTGELF
TRBV19	TRBJ2-1	ASSLTSYNEQF
TRBV18	TRBJ2-1	ASSIVRYNEQF
TRBV2	TRBJ2-3	AINRDPTDTQY
TRBV12-2	TRBJ2-7	ASRLEGYEQY
TRBV11-2	TRBJ1-2	ASSVVQGIGYT
TRBV2	TRBJ1-2	ASSLEGPLNYGYT
TRBV7-9	TRBJ2-7	ASSSTGYEQY
TRBV12-3/TRBV12-4	TRBJ2-5	ASSLDRSGSQY
TRBV12-3/TRBV12-4	TRBJ1-4	ASLDRGQEKLF
TRBV2	TRBJ1-1	ASRQGTEAF
TRBV30	TRBJ2-3	AWSRGPQGQADTQY
TRBV5-1	TRBJ2-1	ASSLGRGAVQF
TRBV6-4	TRBJ2-1	ATSPGGPYNEQF
TRBV6-5	TRBJ1-2	ASSPTRETGYT